The 30 T cell receptor beta chains reported below all come from one sample, sequenced in a study of blood T cell repertoires in COVID-19. Repertoires were generated with immunoSEQ multiplex PCR, while TCRdb's copy carries only in-frame clones and drops some. Of around 150,000 clones listed, nearly 80% are singletons. The sequenced material came from PBMCs or T cells enriched from blood (not recorded which). Receptor source: a woman between 45 and 65 years old who had recovered from COVID-19.

This clone came up once. V and J are TRBV19 and TRBJ2-5; 7 bases match TRBD1. Trimming at V came to 9 bases and at J to 2 bases, leaving 9 bases not matched to a gene. The CDR3 is 14 amino acids. CDR1 is LNHDA, CDR2 SQIVND, per germline (reference sequence). CDR3 region: CASRLHRGQETQYF. CDR3 coding DNA: TGTGCCAGCCGACTCCACAGGGGACAAGAGACCCAGTACTTC.

The J gene is TRBJ1-2, the V gene TRBV3-1 (or the pseudogene TRBV3-2); 8 positions match TRBD1. Germline CDR1 LGHDT, CDR2 YNNKEL (reference sequence). With 4 bases clipped from V and 6 bases from J, the junction kept 7 bases outside the gene matches. The CDR3 is 14 amino acids. As DNA, the CDR3 is TGTGCCAGCAGCCTGACCCCGGGACAGGATGGCTACACCTTC. Its translation: CASSLTPGQDGYTF.

The chain is built from TRBV28 and TRBJ2-7; D possibly corresponds to TRBD2 (6 bases). The CDR3 extends over 15 amino acids. Trimming took off 2 bases at V and 5 bases at J, with 16 bases between the two ends. Germline values: CDR1 MDHEN, CDR2 SYDVKM. The CDR3: CASSLPSAPWDEQYF. CDR3 DNA sequence: TGTGCCAGCAGTTTACCTAGCGCCCCTTGGGACGAGCAGTACTTC.

This chain links TRBV30 with TRBJ2-7; D is ambiguous. V lost 0 bases and J 5 bases, leaving 8 bases between the germline ends. This CDR3 region has 12 residues. Germline lookup yields CDR1 GTSNPN and CDR2 SVGIG (reference sequence). The CDR3 DNA reads as TGTGCCTGGAGTGTGGAGAACCACGAGCAGTACTTC. Translating gives CAWSVENHEQYF. The full variable domain, its missing parts supplied by reference TRBV30 and TRBJ2-7, is SQTIHQWPATLVQPVGSPLSLECTVEGTSNPNLYWYRQAAGRGLQLLFYSVGIGQISSEVPQNLSASRPQDRQFILSSKKLLLSDSGFYLCAWSVENHEQYFGPGTRLTVT.

The chain recombines TRBV5-4 with TRBJ2-7; 11 nucleotides line up with TRBD2. With V trimmed by 0 bases and J by 2 bases, 7 bases remained unmatched. From germline, CDR1 is SGHNT and CDR2 YYREEE (reference sequence). The CDR3 is 17 amino acids. CDR3 sequence reads: CASSLGASGGYTYEQYF. CDR3 nucleotides: TGTGCCAGCAGCTTGGGGGCTAGCGGGGGGTATACCTACGAGCAGTACTTC.

V gene TRBV30 combines with J gene TRBJ1-5; D is possibly TRBD1 (6 bases). This CDR3 is 15 amino acids long. V lost 3 bases, J lost 2 bases, and 14 bases lay in between. Germline CDR1 is GTSNPN and CDR2 is SVGIG (reference sequence). The CDR3 protein is CAWRGGGVGNQPQHF. Written as DNA, the CDR3 is TGTGCCTGGAGAGGGGGGGGCGTTGGCAATCAGCCCCAGCATTTT.

This clone occurred once. The chain employs TRBV6-1 and TRBJ2-2; D perhaps matches TRBD1 (5 bases). This CDR3 has 14 amino acids. With 2 bases removed from V and 1 base from J, the gap between germline ends came to 5 bases. CDR1 MNHNS and CDR2 SASEGT come from the germline V gene. The CDR3 loop is CASSEQGNTGELFF. CDR3 sequence (DNA): TGTGCCAGCAGTGAACAGGGGAACACCGGGGAGCTGTTTTTT.

V and J are TRBV25-1 and TRBJ1-2; possible D gene TRBD1, 5 bases. V dropped 4 bases and J dropped 8 bases, with 11 bases sitting between them. Germline values: CDR1 MGHDK, CDR2 SYGVNS. The CDR3 is 12 amino acids. CDR3 sequence (DNA): TGTGCCAGCAGTGGGGGACTTGGGGGCTACACCTTC. Translation: CASSGGLGGYTF.

This chain links TRBV6-5 with TRBJ1-5, with TRBD1 matching over 9 bases. The trim removed 6 bases at V and 1 base at J, leaving 4 bases unmatched. In germline, CDR1 is MNHEY, CDR2 SVGAGI. The CDR3 runs 15 residues. The CDR3, as DNA: TGTGCCAGCAGGGTACAGGGGGCGAGCAATCAGCCCCAGCATTTT. This codes for CASRVQGASNQPQHF.

The chain carries TRBV28 and TRBJ1-2; the match to TRBD1 covers 7 bases. The germline V gene has CDR1 MDHEN and CDR2 SYDVKM. With 3 bases clipped from V and 2 bases from J, the junction kept 3 bases outside the gene matches. The CDR3 has 14 amino acids. The CDR3 loop is CASSLGQNNYGYTF. The CDR3 DNA follows: TGTGCCAGCAGTTTGGGACAGAACAACTATGGCTACACCTTC.

The V call is TRBV29-1, the J call TRBJ2-1; 8 positions match TRBD2. Germline CDR1 is SQVTM and CDR2 is ANQGSEA. V trimming: 6 bases; J trimming: 8 bases; junction bases outside the gene matches: 9. The CDR3 is made up of 13 amino acids. The CDR3 sequence is CSVQAGEVYEQFF. In nucleotides, the CDR3 is TGCAGCGTCCAAGCGGGAGAGGTTTATGAGCAGTTCTTC.

This sequence joins TRBV7-3 and TRBJ2-1; 12 bases line up with TRBD2. Losses at the gene ends were 1 base for V and 7 bases for J; bases not matched to a gene: 2. CDR3 length: 15 amino acids. The germline V gene has CDR1 SGHTA and CDR2 FQGTGA. The CDR3 is CASSLRTSGINEQFF. The CDR3, as DNA: TGTGCCAGCAGCTTAAGGACTAGCGGGATAAATGAGCAGTTCTTC.

The chain recombines TRBV5-8 with TRBJ1-3; 8 nucleotides match TRBD1. Germline loops: CDR1 SGHTS, CDR2 YDEGEE. Losses at the gene ends were 5 bases for V and 0 bases for J; bases not matched to a gene: 10. The CDR3 loop spans 17 amino acids. This CDR3 reads CASRRRTGSSSGNTIYF. CDR3 DNA sequence: TGTGCCAGCAGACGGAGGACAGGGAGCTCCTCTGGAAACACCATATATTTT.

The sample holds one count of this clone. The chain couples TRBV30 to TRBJ2-1; 8 nucleotides agree with TRBD1. The CDR3 totals 15 residues. The germline CDR1 and CDR2 sequences are GTSNPN and SVGIG (reference sequence). V shed 3 bases and J 6 bases; nucleotides not matched to a gene: 10. The chain's CDR3 is CAWRYRTGILNEQFF. The CDR3 DNA reads as TGTGCCTGGAGGTATAGGACAGGGATTCTCAATGAGCAGTTCTTC.

The rearrangement uses TRBV9 and TRBJ2-7; D possibly corresponds to TRBD2 (6 bases). Germline loops: CDR1 SGDLS, CDR2 YYNGEE. V gave up 0 bases and J gave up 4 bases, with 8 bases separating them. This CDR3 contains 13 residues. CDR3 sequence: CASSVEAGYEQYF. The DNA for the CDR3 is TGTGCCAGCAGCGTAGAGGCGGGGTACGAGCAGTACTTC.

The V gene is TRBV5-1, the J gene TRBJ1-1; D call uncertain. The CDR3 has 15 amino acids. The V and J ends lost 5 bases and 0 bases respectively, with 14 bases between them. In germline, CDR1 is SGHRS, CDR2 YFSETQ. The CDR3 nucleotides read TGCGCCAGCAGTAAAGACATCCCCATGAACACTGAAGCTTTCTTT. The encoded protein is CASSKDIPMNTEAFF. Full variable domain (remainder filled in from reference TRBV5-1 and TRBJ1-1): KAGVTQTPRYLIKTRGQQVTLSCSPISGHRSVSWYQQTPGQGLQFLFEYFSETQRNKGNFPGRFSGRQFSNSRSEMNVSTLELGDSALYLCASSKDIPMNTEAFFGQGTRLTVV.

This rearrangement joins TRBV15 to TRBJ2-1; TRBD2 aligns across 15 bases. Germline V lookup: CDR1 LNHNV, CDR2 YYDKDF (reference sequence). V lost 3 bases and J lost 7; bases outside the gene matches: 4. The CDR3 covers 16 residues. CDR3 residues: CATSSPGTSGRNEQFF. CDR3 DNA: TGTGCCACCAGCAGCCCCGGGACTAGCGGGAGGAATGAGCAGTTCTTC.

The V and J genes are TRBV4-1 and TRBJ1-2, with a weak D call TRBD1 (5 bases). Deletions cut 0 bases from V and 1 base from J, with 21 bases between. CDR3 length: 19 amino acids. Germline V CDR1 and CDR2: MGHRA, YSYEKL. The CDR3 reads CASSQDSAYSQGNNYGYTF. The CDR3 DNA reads TGCGCCAGCAGCCAAGATTCCGCCTATAGTCAGGGAAATAACTATGGCTACACCTTC.

The chain joins TRBV19 to TRBJ1-6; 8 nucleotides align to TRBD1. Looked up from germline, CDR1 is LNHDA and CDR2 is SQIVND (reference sequence). The V gene end was trimmed by 8 bases and the J gene end by 3 bases; junction bases not matched to a gene: 0. The CDR3 runs to 13 residues. CDR3 sequence (DNA): TGTGCCAGTGGACAGGGCTATAATTCACCCCTCCACTTT. This encodes CASGQGYNSPLHF.

This clone came up once. The chain employs TRBV18 and TRBJ1-3; D call uncertain. Germline CDR1 and CDR2: KGHSH and LQKENI. V was clipped by 0 bases and J by 0 bases, with 6 bases between them. The CDR3 consists of 15 residues. The CDR3 here is CASSPPSSSGNTIYF. CDR3 coding DNA: TGTGCCAGCTCACCACCGAGTAGCTCTGGAAACACCATATATTTT.

This rearrangement joins TRBV24-1 to TRBJ1-2; TRBD1 aligns across 9 bases. CDR3 length: 16 amino acids. Trimming removed 3 bases from V and 7 bases from J; junction bases left unmatched: 11. Germline V lookup: CDR1 KGHDR, CDR2 SFDVKD. The CDR3 DNA reads as TGTGCCACCAGTGATGGTAAACAGGGGGCGTTGGCTGGCTACACCTTC. It yields the protein CATSDGKQGALAGYTF.

The CDR3 loop reads CASSLGGSGGARYYEQYF. The CDR3 DNA sequence: TGTGCCAGCAGCTTGGGAGGGAGCGGGGGGGCCCGATACTACGAGCAGTACTTC. The chain combines TRBV5-4 with TRBJ2-7; 10 bases agree with TRBD2. The CDR3 runs to 18 residues. Germline V gene sequence: CDR1 SGHNT, CDR2 YYREEE (reference sequence). J was trimmed by 3 bases and V by 0 bases; bases with no gene match: 12. The whole variable domain, filled in from reference TRBV5-4 and TRBJ2-7, reads ETGVTQSPTHLIKTRGQQVTLRCSSQSGHNTVSWYQQALGQGPQFIFQYYREEENGRGNFPPRFSGLQFPNYSSELNVNALELDDSALYLCASSLGGSGGARYYEQYFGPGTRLTVT.

V gene TRBV5-4 combines with J gene TRBJ2-2; possibly TRBD1 for D (7 bases). This CDR3 contains 15 residues. CDR1 and CDR2 (germline): SGHNT, YYREEE (reference sequence). Trimming shortened V by 4 bases and J by 4 bases, and 14 bases separated the two germline ends. The DNA of the CDR3 is TGTGCCAGCAGCAACCAGGGGGGATTCACCGGGGAGCTGTTTTTT. Protein sequence: CASSNQGGFTGELFF.

The DNA of the CDR3 is TGTGCCAGCAGCATTTCAGGGGAGAGGTACTTC. Protein sequence: CASSISGERYF. The chain joins TRBV7-9 to TRBJ2-7, with D perhaps TRBD1 (6 bases). The germline V and J ends were trimmed by 5 bases and 12 bases, with 14 bases remaining between them. The CDR3 contains 11 residues. In germline, CDR1 is SEHNR, CDR2 FQNEAQ (reference sequence).

J is TRBJ1-3 and V is TRBV4-1; the match to TRBD1 covers 7 bases. Germline trimming cut 1 base from V and 4 bases from J; bases unmatched to any gene: 7. Germline CDR1 is MGHRA and CDR2 is YSYEKL. CDR3 length: 16 residues. The CDR3 reads CASSQVGAGGGNTIYF. In DNA form, the CDR3 reads TGCGCCAGCAGCCAAGTAGGCGCAGGGGGGGGAAACACCATATATTTT.

The chain uses TRBV20-1 and TRBJ2-3, with 7 positions matching TRBD2. This CDR3 is built from 15 residues. The V gene's germline CDR1 is DFQATT and CDR2 SNEGSKA (reference sequence). V shed 3 bases, J shed 6 bases, and the junction held 12 bases outside the gene matches. The CDR3 region has the DNA TGCAGTGCTAGTATCTGGGCGCTCGGGAGGGATACGCAGTATTTT. Its protein is CSASIWALGRDTQYF.

The rearrangement joins TRBV5-6 to TRBJ2-3, with 8 positions matching TRBD1. The CDR3 covers 18 residues. Germline CDR1 is SGHDT and CDR2 is YYEEEE. The trim removed 4 bases at V and 0 bases at J, leaving 13 bases unmatched. Here the CDR3 reads CASSPGLGGQESTDTQYF. DNA for the CDR3: TGTGCCAGCAGCCCCGGGCTGGGGGGACAGGAGAGCACAGATACGCAGTATTTT.

In the case of this clone: Compared with germline, one end of the junction differs, possibly owing to a read error. The chain has TRBV3-1 (or the pseudogene TRBV3-2) and TRBJ1-1, with TRBD1 as a possible D gene (6 bases). The CDR3 covers 15 residues. Germline CDR1 and CDR2: LGHDT and YNNKEL (reference sequence). The CDR3 region has the DNA TGTGCCCGCAGCCGGGGAGGGGGGGAAGGTCAGTGGGCTTTCTTT. It encodes CARSRGGGEGQWAFF.

This clone has just a few counts. CDR3 in amino acids: CASMTQESPYFYEQFF. In DNA, the CDR3 is TGTGCCAGCATGACCCAGGAAAGTCCCTATTTTTACGAGCAGTTCTTC. The chain combines TRBV28 with TRBJ2-1; D unclear. Germline V lookup: CDR1 MDHEN, CDR2 SYDVKM. The CDR3 runs to 16 residues. V dropped 7 bases and J dropped 10 bases, with 26 bases sitting between them.

Of note for this clone: The sample has other DNA sequences that encode this CDR3 too. The rearrangement uses TRBV30 and TRBJ1-2, with D unresolved. Germline values: CDR1 GTSNPN, CDR2 SVGIG (reference sequence). Deletions cut 2 bases from V and 4 bases from J, with 8 bases between. There are 12 residues in the CDR3. CDR3 sequence: CAWSRGSYGYTF. CDR3 DNA sequence: TGTGCCTGGAGTCGAGGGAGCTATGGCTACACCTTC.